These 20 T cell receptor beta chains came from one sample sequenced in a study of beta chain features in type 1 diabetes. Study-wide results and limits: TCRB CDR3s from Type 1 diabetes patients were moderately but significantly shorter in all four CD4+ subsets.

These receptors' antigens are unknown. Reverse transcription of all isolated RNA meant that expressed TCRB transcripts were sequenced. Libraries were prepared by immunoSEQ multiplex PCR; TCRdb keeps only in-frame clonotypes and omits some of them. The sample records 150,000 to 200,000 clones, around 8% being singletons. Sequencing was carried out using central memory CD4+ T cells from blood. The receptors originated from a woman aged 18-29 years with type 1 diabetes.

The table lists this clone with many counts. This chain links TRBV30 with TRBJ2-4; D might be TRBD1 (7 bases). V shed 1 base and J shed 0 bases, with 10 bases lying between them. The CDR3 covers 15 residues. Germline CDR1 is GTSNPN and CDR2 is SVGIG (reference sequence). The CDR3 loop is CAWSAGGQAKNIQYF. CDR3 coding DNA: TGTGCCTGGAGTGCAGGGGGGCAAGCCAAAAACATTCAGTACTTC.

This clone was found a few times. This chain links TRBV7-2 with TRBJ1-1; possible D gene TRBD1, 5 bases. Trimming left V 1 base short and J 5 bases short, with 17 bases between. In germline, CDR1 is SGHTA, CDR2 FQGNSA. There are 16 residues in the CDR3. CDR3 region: CASSLDGAPGGTEAFF. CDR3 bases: TGTGCCAGCAGCTTAGATGGGGCCCCGGGTGGGACTGAAGCTTTCTTT.

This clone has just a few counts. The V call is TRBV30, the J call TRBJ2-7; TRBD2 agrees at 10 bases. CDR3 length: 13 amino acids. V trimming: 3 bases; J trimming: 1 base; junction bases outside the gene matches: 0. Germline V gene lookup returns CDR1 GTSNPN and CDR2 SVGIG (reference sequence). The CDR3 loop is CAWRLAGSYEQYF. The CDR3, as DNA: TGTGCCTGGAGACTAGCGGGATCCTACGAGCAGTACTTC.

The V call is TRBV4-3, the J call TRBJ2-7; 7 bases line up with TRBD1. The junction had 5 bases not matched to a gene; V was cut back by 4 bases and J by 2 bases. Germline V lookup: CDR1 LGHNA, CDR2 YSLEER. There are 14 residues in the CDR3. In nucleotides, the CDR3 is TGCGCCAGCAGCCCTCAAACAGGGGCCTACGAGCAGTACTTC. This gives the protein CASSPQTGAYEQYF.

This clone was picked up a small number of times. The DNA of the CDR3 is TGTGCCATCAGTGATGTGGCTTCCAGCGAGCAGTACTTC. Translation gives CAISDVASSEQYF. The rearrangement links TRBV10-3 to TRBJ2-7, with D hard to call. The germline V gene has CDR1 ENHRY and CDR2 SYGVKD. The length of the CDR3 is 13 residues. Trimming stripped 3 bases from V and 6 bases from J, with 12 bases between.

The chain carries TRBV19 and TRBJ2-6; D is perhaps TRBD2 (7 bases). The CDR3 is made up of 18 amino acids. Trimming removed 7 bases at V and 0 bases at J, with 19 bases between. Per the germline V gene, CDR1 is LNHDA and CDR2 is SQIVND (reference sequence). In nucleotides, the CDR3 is TGTGCCAGTACACAAGGGGGGGGACGAAGCTCTGGGGCCAACGTCCTGACTTTC. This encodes CASTQGGGRSSGANVLTF.

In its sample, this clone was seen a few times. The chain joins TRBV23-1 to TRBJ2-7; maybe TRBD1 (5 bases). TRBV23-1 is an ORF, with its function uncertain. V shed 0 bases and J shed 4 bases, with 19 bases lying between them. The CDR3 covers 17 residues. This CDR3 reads CASSQSNGSQGLYEQYF. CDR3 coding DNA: TGCGCCAGCAGTCAATCGAATGGCTCGCAGGGTCTTTACGAGCAGTACTTC.

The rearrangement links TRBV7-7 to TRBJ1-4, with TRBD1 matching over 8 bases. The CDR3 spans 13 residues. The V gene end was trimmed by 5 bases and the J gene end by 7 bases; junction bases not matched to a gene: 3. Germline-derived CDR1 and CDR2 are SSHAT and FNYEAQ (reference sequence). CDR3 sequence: CASSRGQGEKLFF. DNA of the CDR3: TGTGCCAGCAGCCGAGGACAGGGTGAAAAACTGTTTTTT.

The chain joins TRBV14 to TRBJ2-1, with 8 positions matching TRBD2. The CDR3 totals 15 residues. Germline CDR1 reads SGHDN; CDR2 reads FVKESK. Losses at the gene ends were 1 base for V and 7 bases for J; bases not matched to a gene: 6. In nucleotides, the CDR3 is TGTGCCAGCAGCCAAGTGGCGGGAGGCCGGAATGAGCAGTTCTTC. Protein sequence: CASSQVAGGRNEQFF.

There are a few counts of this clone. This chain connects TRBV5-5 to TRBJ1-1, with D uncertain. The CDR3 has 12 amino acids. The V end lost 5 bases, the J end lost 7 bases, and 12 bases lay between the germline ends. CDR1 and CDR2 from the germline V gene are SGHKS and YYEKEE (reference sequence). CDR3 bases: TGTGCCAGCAGTCCGTTGGCCGATGAAGCTTTCTTT. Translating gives CASSPLADEAFF.

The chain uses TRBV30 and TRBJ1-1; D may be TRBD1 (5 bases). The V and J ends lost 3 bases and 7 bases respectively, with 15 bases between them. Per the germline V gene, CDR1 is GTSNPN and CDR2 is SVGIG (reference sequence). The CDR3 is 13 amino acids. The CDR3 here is CAWSSFGGGEAFF. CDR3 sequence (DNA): TGTGCCTGGAGCTCTTTTGGGGGGGGTGAAGCTTTCTTT.

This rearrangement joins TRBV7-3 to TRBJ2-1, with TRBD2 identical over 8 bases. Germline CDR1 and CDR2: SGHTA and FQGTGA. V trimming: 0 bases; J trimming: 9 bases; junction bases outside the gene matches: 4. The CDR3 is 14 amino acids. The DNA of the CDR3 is TGTGCCAGCAGCTTAACTAGCGGGATTGGTGAGCAGTTCTTC. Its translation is CASSLTSGIGEQFF.

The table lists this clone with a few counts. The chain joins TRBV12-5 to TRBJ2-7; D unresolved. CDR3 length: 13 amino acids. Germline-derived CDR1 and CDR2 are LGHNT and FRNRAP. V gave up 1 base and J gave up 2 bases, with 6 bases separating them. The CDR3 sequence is CASGLDSTYEQYF. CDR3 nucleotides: TGTGCTAGTGGTTTGGACAGTACCTACGAGCAGTACTTC.

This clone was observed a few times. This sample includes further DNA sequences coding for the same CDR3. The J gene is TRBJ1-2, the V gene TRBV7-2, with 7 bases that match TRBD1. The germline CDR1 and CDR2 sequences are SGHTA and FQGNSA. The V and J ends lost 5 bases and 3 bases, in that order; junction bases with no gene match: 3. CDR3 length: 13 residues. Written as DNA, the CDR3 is TGTGCCAGCAGCGCGGGGACAGACTATGGCTACACCTTC. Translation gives CASSAGTDYGYTF.

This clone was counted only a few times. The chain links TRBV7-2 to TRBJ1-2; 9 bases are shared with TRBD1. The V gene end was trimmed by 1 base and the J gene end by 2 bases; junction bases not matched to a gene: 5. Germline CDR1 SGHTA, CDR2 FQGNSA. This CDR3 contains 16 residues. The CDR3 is CASSLDHDRGNYGYTF. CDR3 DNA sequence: TGTGCCAGCAGCTTAGACCATGACAGGGGGAACTATGGCTACACCTTC.

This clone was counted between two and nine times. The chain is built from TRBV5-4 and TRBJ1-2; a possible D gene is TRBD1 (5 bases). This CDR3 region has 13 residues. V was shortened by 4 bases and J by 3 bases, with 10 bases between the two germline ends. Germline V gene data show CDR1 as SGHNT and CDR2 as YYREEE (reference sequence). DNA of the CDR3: TGTGCCAGCAGCCGCACAGGCGACTATGGCTACACCTTC. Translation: CASSRTGDYGYTF.

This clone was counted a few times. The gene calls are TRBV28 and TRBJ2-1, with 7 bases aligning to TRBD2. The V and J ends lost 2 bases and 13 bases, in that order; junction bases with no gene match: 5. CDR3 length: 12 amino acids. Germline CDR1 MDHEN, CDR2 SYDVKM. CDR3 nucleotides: TGTGCCAGCAGTTTACGTGGCGGGAGCCAGTTCTTC. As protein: CASSLRGGSQFF.

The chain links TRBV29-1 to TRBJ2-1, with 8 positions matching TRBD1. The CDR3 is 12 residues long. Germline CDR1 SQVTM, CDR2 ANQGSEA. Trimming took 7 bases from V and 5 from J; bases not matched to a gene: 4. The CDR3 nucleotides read TGCAGCGCGGGACAGGTCAACAATGAGCAGTTCTTC. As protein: CSAGQVNNEQFF.

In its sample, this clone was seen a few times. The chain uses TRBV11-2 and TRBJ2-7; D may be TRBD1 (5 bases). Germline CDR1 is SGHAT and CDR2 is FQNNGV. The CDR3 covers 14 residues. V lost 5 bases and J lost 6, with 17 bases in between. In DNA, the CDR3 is TGTGCCAGCAGCCGACCTGACAGAGCTGGCGAGCAGTACTTC. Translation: CASSRPDRAGEQYF.

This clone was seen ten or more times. CDR3 in amino acids: CATSRDPGSVDEQYF. In DNA form, the CDR3 reads TGTGCCACCAGCAGAGATCCGGGGTCGGTTGACGAGCAGTACTTC. V gene TRBV15 combines with J gene TRBJ2-7, with D perhaps TRBD2 (5 bases). The CDR3 is made up of 15 amino acids. The germline V gene encodes CDR1 LNHNV and CDR2 YYDKDF (reference sequence). The ends were cut back, 0 bases at V and 5 bases at J, with 14 bases in the middle. Full variable domain (remainder filled in from reference TRBV15 and TRBJ2-7): DAMVIQNPRYQVTQFGKPVTLSCSQTLNHNVMYWYQQKSSQAPKLLFHYYDKDFNNEADTPDNFQSRRPNTSFCFLDIRSPGLGDTAMYLCATSRDPGSVDEQYFGPGTRLTVT.